This TCR beta chain is drawn from a study of blood T cells in healthy people across ages. A few counts support this clonotype. Antigen: not known. With 3 bases removed from V and 0 bases from J, the gap between germline ends came to 5 bases. From germline, CDR1 is SGHRS and CDR2 YFSETQ. The CDR3 is made up of 13 amino acids. Overall study findings and caveats: A roughly linear age-dependent decrease characterized TCR beta diversity per million T cells. Comparison with aged donors showed that long-lived donors had more naive CD4+ cells and higher diversity.

The authors ran a second PCR of about 7 to 11 cycles using a sample-barcoded 5' primer and a J-beta primer mix. Researchers report that each sample yielded at least 3 million CDR3-containing paired-end reads. One entry per CDR3 protein, called by TCRdb with MiXCR from the 5' RACE reads. Of 270,000 or so distinct CDR3 sequences listed, less than 30% are singletons. V usage is TRBV5-1 and J usage is TRBJ2-3; D is perhaps TRBD2 (5 bases). This clonotype originated in a woman in her 70s in good health. Sequencing used blood. As DNA, the CDR3 is TGCGCCAGCAGCTGGACTAGCACAGATACGCAGTATTTT. Its protein product is CASSWTSTDTQYF.